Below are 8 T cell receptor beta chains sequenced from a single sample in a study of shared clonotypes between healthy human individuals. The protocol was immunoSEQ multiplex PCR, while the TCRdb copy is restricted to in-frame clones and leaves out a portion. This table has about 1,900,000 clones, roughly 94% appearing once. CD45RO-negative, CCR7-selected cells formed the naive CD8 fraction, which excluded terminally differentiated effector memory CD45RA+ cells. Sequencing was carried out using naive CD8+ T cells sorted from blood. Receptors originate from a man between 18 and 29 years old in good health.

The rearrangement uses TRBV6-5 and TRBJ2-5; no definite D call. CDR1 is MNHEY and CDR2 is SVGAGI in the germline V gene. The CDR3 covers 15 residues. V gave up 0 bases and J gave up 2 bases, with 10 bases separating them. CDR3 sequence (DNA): TGTGCCAGCAGTTACTCGTTTGAACCTCAAGAGACCCAGTACTTC. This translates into CASSYSFEPQETQYF.

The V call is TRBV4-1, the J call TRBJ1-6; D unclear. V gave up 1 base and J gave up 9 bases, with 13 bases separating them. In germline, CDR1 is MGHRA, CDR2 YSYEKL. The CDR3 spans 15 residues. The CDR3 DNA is TGCGCCAGCAGCCAAGTTACCGGGGTCTCTTCACCCCTCCACTTT. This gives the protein CASSQVTGVSSPLHF.

The CDR3 sequence is CASSLVRSLSYEQYF. CDR3 coding DNA: TGTGCCAGCAGCTTGGTCCGGTCCCTATCCTACGAGCAGTACTTC. The rearrangement joins TRBV5-6 to TRBJ2-7, with D unresolved. The germline gives CDR1 SGHDT, CDR2 YYEEEE. The V gene lost 0 bases and the J gene lost 1 base, with 11 bases spanning the gap. The length of the CDR3 is 15 residues.

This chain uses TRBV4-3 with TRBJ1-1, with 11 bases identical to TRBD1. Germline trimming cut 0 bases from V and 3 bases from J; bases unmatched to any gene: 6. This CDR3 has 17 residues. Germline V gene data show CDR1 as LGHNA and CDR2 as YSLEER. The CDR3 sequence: CASSQDGTGGGDTEAFF. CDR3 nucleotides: TGCGCCAGCAGCCAAGATGGGACAGGGGGTGGGGACACTGAAGCTTTCTTT.

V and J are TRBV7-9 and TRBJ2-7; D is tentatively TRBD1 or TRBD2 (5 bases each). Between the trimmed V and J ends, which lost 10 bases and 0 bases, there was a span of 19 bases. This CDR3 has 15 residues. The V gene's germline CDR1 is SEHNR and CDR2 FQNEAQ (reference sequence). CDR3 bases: TGTGCCATCACCCGGGGCGCAATAAGCTCCTACGAGCAGTACTTC. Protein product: CAITRGAISSYEQYF.

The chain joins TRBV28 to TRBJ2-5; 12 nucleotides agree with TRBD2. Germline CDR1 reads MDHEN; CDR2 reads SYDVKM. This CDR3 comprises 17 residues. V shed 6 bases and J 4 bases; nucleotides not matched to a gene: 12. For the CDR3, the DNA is TGTGCCAGCAGCTTAGTGGGACTAGCGGGTACCGCAGAGACCCAGTACTTC. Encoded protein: CASSLVGLAGTAETQYF.

This CDR3 reads CASSLRDSPQETQYF. As DNA, the CDR3 is TGTGCCAGCAGCCTCAGGGACAGCCCCCAAGAGACCCAGTACTTC. The chain couples TRBV6-5 to TRBJ2-5; 7 positions match TRBD1. V gave up 6 bases and J gave up 1 base; unmatched junction bases: 8. The CDR3 is 15 residues long. Germline values: CDR1 MNHEY, CDR2 SVGAGI.

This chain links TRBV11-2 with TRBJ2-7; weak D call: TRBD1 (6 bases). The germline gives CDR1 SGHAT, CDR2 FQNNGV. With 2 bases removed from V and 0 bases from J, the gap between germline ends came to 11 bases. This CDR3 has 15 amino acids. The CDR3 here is CASSLWQGSSYEQYF. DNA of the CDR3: TGTGCCAGCAGCTTATGGCAGGGGAGCTCCTACGAGCAGTACTTC. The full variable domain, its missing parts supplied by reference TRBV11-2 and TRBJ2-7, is EAGVAQSPRYKIIEKRQSVAFWCNPISGHATLYWYQQILGQGPKLLIQFQNNGVVDDSQLPKDRFSAERLKGVDSTLKIQPAKLEDSAVYLCASSLWQGSSYEQYFGPGTRLTVT.